This note documents a single T cell receptor beta chain sequence. The data originate from a study of blood T cell repertoires in COVID-19. Seattle's enrolled individuals joined amid active infection and were then monitored longitudinally. The CDR3 has 13 residues. V shed 6 bases and J shed 2 bases, with 10 bases lying between them. Clones were sequenced by immunoSEQ multiplex PCR, and TCRdb holds only the in-frame ones, with some missing. The sample carries under 250,000 clones, 90% to 95% recorded once. The rearrangement uses TRBV12-3 or TRBV12-4 and TRBJ1-2; possible D gene TRBD1, 5 bases. Sample: peripheral blood. The TCR was taken from a man aged 55 to 70 with COVID-19, enrolled during active disease. The CDR3 region is CASRATVNYGYTF. The CDR3 DNA reads as TGTGCCAGCAGGGCGACAGTCAACTATGGCTACACCTTC.